This is a list of T cell receptor beta chains from one sample in a study of cytomegalovirus exposure and HLA in healthy donors. The data were produced by immunoSEQ multiplex PCR, yet TCRdb's version contains in-frame clones alone and is incomplete. The sample contains 100,000 to 150,000 clones, about 79% of which appear only once. Source material: PBMCs. All receptors derive from a female donor in good health and CMV-seropositive. Both conserved end residues are part of each CDR3. D genes are given only for firm matches. Clone size is given for some rows only: seen once, a few or many times, or a class if the clone is expanded.

cdr3_aa,cdr3_nt,clone_size,v_call,j_call,d_call
CASSPRGSGELFF,TGCGCCAGCAGCCCCAGGGGGTCCGGGGAGCTGTTTTTT,.,TRBV4-1,TRBJ2-2,TRBD1
CASSVEGQGDQPQHF,TGTGCCAGCAGCGTAGAGGGACAGGGGGATCAGCCCCAGCATTTT,.,TRBV9,TRBJ1-5,TRBD1
CATNTGFGNTEAFF,TGTGCCACGAATACAGGGTTCGGGAACACTGAAGCTTTCTTT,many,TRBV15,TRBJ1-1,.
CASTWTGVGAEQFF,TGCGCCAGCACCTGGACAGGAGTGGGTGCTGAGCAGTTCTTC,.,TRBV4-1,TRBJ2-1,TRBD1
CASSQDPQGALNIQYF,TGTGCCAGCAGCCAAGATCCACAGGGGGCCCTAAACATTCAGTACTTC,.,TRBV4-2,TRBJ2-4,TRBD1
CASSLEGGADSPLHF,TGCGCCAGCAGCTTGGAAGGGGGGGCAGACTCACCCCTCCACTTT,.,TRBV5-1,TRBJ1-6,.
CASSLRPGKGYTF,TGTGCCAGCAGCTTAAGGCCAGGGAAGGGCTACACCTTC,.,TRBV7-9,TRBJ1-2,.
CASRRGPGEKLFF,TGTGCCAGCAGAAGGGGGCCTGGTGAAAAACTGTTTTTT,.,TRBV6-1,TRBJ1-4,TRBD1
CASRGEGSPLHF,TGTGCCAGCAGAGGGGAAGGTTCACCCCTCCACTTT,.,TRBV2,TRBJ1-6,.
CASSESRQGSGEKLFF,TGCGCCAGCAGTGAGTCCCGACAGGGTAGTGGTGAAAAACTGTTTTTT,.,TRBV10-2,TRBJ1-4,TRBD1
CASSVATGTGSDTQYF,TGTGCCAGCAGCGTAGCTACTGGGACAGGGTCAGATACGCAGTATTTT,.,TRBV9,TRBJ2-3,TRBD1
CASSDSGETQYF,TGCGCCAGCAGTGACTCCGGGGAGACCCAGTACTTC,.,TRBV10-1,TRBJ2-5,.
CASRTSGRTGELFF,TGTGCCAGCAGAACTAGCGGGAGGACCGGGGAGCTGTTTTTT,.,TRBV7-2,TRBJ2-2,TRBD2
CASSGITSGGTTDTQYF,TGTGCCAGCAGTGGAATCACTAGCGGGGGGACCACAGATACGCAGTATTTT,.,TRBV25-1,TRBJ2-3,TRBD2
CASSTTGTGNTQYF,TGTGCCAGCAGTACTACCGGGACAGGCAATACGCAGTATTTT,.,TRBV28,TRBJ2-3,TRBD1
CASSSAVGSTGELFF,TGCGCCAGCAGCTCAGCCGTGGGCAGTACCGGGGAGCTGTTTTTT,.,TRBV5-1,TRBJ2-2,.
CASSLDHGTSGYEQYF,TGTGCCAGCAGCTTGGACCACGGGACTAGCGGTTACGAGCAGTACTTC,.,TRBV11-3,TRBJ2-7,TRBD2
CASSLKLAGLYEQYF,TGCGCCAGCAGCTTGAAACTAGCGGGGCTCTACGAGCAGTACTTC,.,TRBV5-1,TRBJ2-7,TRBD2
CASSIEQGAYNEQFF,TGTGCCAGTAGTATTGAACAGGGGGCTTACAATGAGCAGTTCTTC,.,TRBV19,TRBJ2-1,TRBD1
CASCRSGVTDTQYF,TGTGCCAGCTGTCGAAGCGGGGTCACAGATACGCAGTATTTT,.,TRBV6-6,TRBJ2-3,TRBD2
CATRSQGAGEKLFF,TGTGCCACCAGATCACAGGGGGCTGGTGAAAAACTGTTTTTT,.,TRBV15,TRBJ1-4,TRBD1
CASSLNGRGYYEQYF,TGTGCCAGCAGCTTGAATGGCAGGGGGTACTACGAGCAGTACTTC,.,TRBV5-8,TRBJ2-7,TRBD1
CASSKDGANYGYTF,TGTGCCAGTAGTAAAGACGGAGCTAACTATGGCTACACCTTC,few,TRBV19,TRBJ1-2,.
CASSPGQGSFYEQYF,TGCGCCAGCAGCCCCGGACAGGGTAGTTTCTACGAGCAGTACTTC,few,TRBV4-1,TRBJ2-7,TRBD1
CASSLSAFGASKAETQYF,TGTGCCAGCAGTTTATCGGCTTTTGGGGCATCCAAGGCAGAGACCCAGTACTTC,.,TRBV27,TRBJ2-5,.
CASSLAWGGQRNYEQYF,TGTGCCAGCAGCTTAGCATGGGGGGGACAAAGAAACTACGAGCAGTACTTC,.,TRBV7-2,TRBJ2-7,.
CSVEAPGLAMETQYF,TGCAGCGTGGAGGCCCCGGGACTAGCGATGGAGACCCAGTACTTC,.,TRBV29-1,TRBJ2-5,TRBD2
CASSGGYQETQYF,TGTGCCAGTAGCGGGGGGTACCAAGAGACCCAGTACTTC,.,TRBV2,TRBJ2-5,TRBD2
CAIDSGTSRFF,TGTGCCATCGATTCCGGGACTTCGCGGTTCTTC,.,TRBV10-3,TRBJ2-1,.
CASSSRRFTYEQYF,TGTGCCAGCAGTTCCAGGAGGTTTACTTACGAGCAGTACTTC,few,TRBV28,TRBJ2-7,.
CASSLEGDFEAFF,TGTGCCAGCAGCTTAGAAGGAGACTTTGAAGCTTTCTTT,.,TRBV11-2,TRBJ1-1,.
CASSLPRSGGALETQYF,TGTGCCAGCAGCTTACCCCGGAGCGGGGGGGCATTAGAGACCCAGTACTTC,few,TRBV7-9,TRBJ2-5,TRBD2
CASSWKLAGGEHEADTQYF,TGTGCCAGCAGCTGGAAACTAGCGGGAGGGGAGCACGAGGCAGATACGCAGTATTTT,once,TRBV13,TRBJ2-3,TRBD2
CAWRTGGSLSYEQYF,TGTGCCTGGAGGACAGGGGGTAGTCTCTCCTACGAGCAGTACTTC,.,TRBV30,TRBJ2-7,TRBD1
CASSNQGVTDTQYF,TGTGCCAGCAGTAACCAGGGGGTTACAGATACGCAGTATTTT,few,TRBV6-5,TRBJ2-3,TRBD1
CASSGDYEQYF,TGTGCCAGCAGTGGCGACTACGAGCAGTACTTC,.,TRBV6-1,TRBJ2-7,.
CASSETTRSYGYTF,TGTGCCAGCAGTGAGACGACGAGGAGCTATGGCTACACCTTC,.,TRBV25-1,TRBJ1-2,.
CASSLQGINEKLFF,TGCGCCAGCAGCTTACAGGGAATTAATGAAAAACTGTTTTTT,.,TRBV5-1,TRBJ1-4,.
CASSLGGYSGGAETQYF,TGTGCCAGCAGCTTGGGCGGGTACAGCGGGGGGGCGGAGACCCAGTACTTC,.,TRBV5-6,TRBJ2-5,TRBD2
CASSFAGVEETQYF,TGCGCCAGCAGCTTCGCGGGGGTAGAAGAGACCCAGTACTTC,.,TRBV5-1,TRBJ2-5,TRBD2